This T cell receptor (beta chain) emerged from a study of cytotoxic CD8 clonotypes in ibrutinib-treated CLL. Sequencing used immunoSEQ multiplex PCR; TCRdb keeps in-frame clones, though not all of them. This sample yields around 310,000 clones, of which around four fifths are seen a single time; over 5.5% belongs to the top ten. V gave up 0 bases and J gave up 0 bases, with 6 bases separating them. CDR3 length: 14 residues. Per the germline V gene, CDR1 is KGHSH and CDR2 is LQKENI. Here the sequenced sample was PBMCs, taken before ibrutinib treatment. The clonotype was recovered from a human donor with chronic lymphocytic leukemia. This rearrangement joins TRBV18 to TRBJ2-7; a weak D match, TRBD1 (5 bases). This CDR3 is CASSPPRGSYEQYF. For the CDR3, the DNA is TGTGCCAGCTCACCACCTAGGGGCTCCTACGAGCAGTACTTC.